This is a list of T cell receptor beta chains from one sample in a study of T cell responses to AZD1222 COVID-19 vaccine. Some clones are missing from TCRdb's copy, which holds only in-frame ones; the method was immunoSEQ multiplex PCR. The sample has 90,000 to 150,000 clones; approximately 90% are singletons. Sequenced material: peripheral blood, taken on day 0 of AZD1222 vaccination. The receptors shown here come from an adult in good health. Each CDR3 is given with its conserved first and last residue. Each record gives: D gene, J gene, clone size, V gene, CDR3 DNA, CDR3 protein. The D gene is left open where the match is weak. Clone size is shown for a subset of rows, as once, few, many or a class of expanded clone.

. TRBJ2-2 once TRBV28 TGTGCCAGCAGTTTCTGGACCCAGTTAACCGGGGAGCTGTTTTTT CASSFWTQLTGELFF
TRBD1 TRBJ1-1 . TRBV10-3 TGTGCCATCAGTGAGACAGGGACAGACACTGAAGCTTTCTTT CAISETGTDTEAFF
TRBD2 TRBJ2-7 . TRBV3-1/TRBV3-2 TGTGCCAGCAGCTCCACCACCGGACTAGCGTCCTACGAGCAGTACTTC CASSSTTGLASYEQYF
. TRBJ1-2 . TRBV5-1 TGCGCCAGCAGCTTGAGCAGGGCATATGGCTACACCTTC CASSLSRAYGYTF
. TRBJ1-6 . TRBV5-1 TGCGCCAGCAGCTTGGTCCCGGGGGCTGGTTCACCCCTCCACTTT CASSLVPGAGSPLHF
TRBD1 TRBJ2-5 . TRBV2 TGTGCCAGCAGTGAAGACAGGGGGCCTCAAGAGACCCAGTACTTC CASSEDRGPQETQYF
. TRBJ1-1 . TRBV5-5 TGTGCCAGCAGCTTTGGGAACACTGAAGCTTTCTTT CASSFGNTEAFF
. TRBJ1-1 few TRBV14 TGTGCCAGCAGCCCCTATAAGGGACACCAGAACACTGAAGCTTTCTTT CASSPYKGHQNTEAFF
. TRBJ2-1 once TRBV5-1 TGCGCCAGCAGCTTCCTCAGTGCCGAGCCTGGAGAGCAGTTCTTC CASSFLSAEPGEQFF
TRBD1 TRBJ1-2 . TRBV5-4 TGTGCCAGCAGCGGACAGGCGAAAATGGTTAATTTCTATGGCTACACCTTC CASSGQAKMVNFYGYTF
TRBD1 TRBJ1-2 . TRBV4-1 TGCGCCGGCAGCCTTTTCCCGGGACAGGAGGGCTATGGCTACACCTTC CAGSLFPGQEGYGYTF
. TRBJ1-4 . TRBV27 TGTGCCAGCAGTTTAGTCGGGTCTAATGAAAAACTGTTTTTT CASSLVGSNEKLFF
TRBD2 TRBJ2-1 . TRBV7-3 TGTGCCAGCAGCGCCCCGGGACTAGTGAACAATGAGCAGTTCTTC CASSAPGLVNNEQFF
TRBD1 TRBJ2-1 . TRBV5-8 TGTGCCAGCAGCCTCCGGGACAGGGCGGGCAATGAGCAGTTCTTC CASSLRDRAGNEQFF